A single sample gave rise to the 7 T cell receptor beta chains below, sequenced in a study of vaccination effects on CD4 cells after COVID-19. In the ViraFEST assay, antigen-specific CD4+ clonotypes were identified by expansion after peptide-pool stimulation. Following a roughly eleven-day culture, CD4+ T cells were purified. Each participant was administered two doses of either the BNT162b2 or the mRNA-1273 vaccine. No antigens are known for them. TCRdb keeps only in-frame clones here, not all; method: immunoSEQ multiplex PCR. The table shows around 81,000 clones, with roughly 80% occurring only once. Sequenced here: CD4+ T cells from PBMCs cultured with HCoV-OC43 spike peptides, sampled after COVID-19 vaccination. As to subset: HCoV-OC43 spike overlapping peptide pool stimulation. Receptors were obtained from a human donor who received a COVID-19 vaccine.

The chain employs TRBV5-1 and TRBJ1-3; a possible D gene is TRBD1 (5 bases). The CDR3 has 17 amino acids. The V end was cut by 0 bases, the J end by 1 base, with 14 bases between. Germline values: CDR1 SGHRS, CDR2 YFSETQ. The DNA for the CDR3 is TGCGCCAGCAGCTTGGTGGGGCAGGGCGCGTCTGGAAACACCATATATTTT. Residues: CASSLVGQGASGNTIYF. Drawing the rest from reference TRBV5-1 and TRBJ1-3, the complete variable domain is KAGVTQTPRYLIKTRGQQVTLSCSPISGHRSVSWYQQTPGQGLQFLFEYFSETQRNKGNFPGRFSGRQFSNSRSEMNVSTLELGDSALYLCASSLVGQGASGNTIYFGEGSWLTVV.

V is TRBV2 and J is TRBJ1-5; 8 nucleotides agree with TRBD1. This CDR3 is 17 amino acids long. From germline, CDR1 is SNHLY and CDR2 FYNNEI. After removal of 3 bases from V and 0 bases from J, the junction contained 7 bases not matched to a gene. Here the CDR3 reads CASSEDRVTSSNQPQHF. CDR3 in DNA: TGTGCCAGCAGTGAGGACAGGGTGACATCTAGCAATCAGCCCCAGCATTTT. Together with reference TRBV2 and TRBJ1-5, the CDR3 gives the full variable domain: EPEVTQTPSHQVTQMGQEVILRCVPISNHLYFYWYRQILGQKVEFLVSFYNNEISEKSEIFDDQFSVERPDGSNFTLKIRSTKLEDSAMYFCASSEDRVTSSNQPQHFGDGTRLSIL.

J is TRBJ1-4 and V is TRBV30, with 10 bases matching TRBD1. The V segment lost 4 bases and the J segment 8 bases; nucleotides outside the gene matches: 10. CDR3 length: 15 residues. Germline V gene data show CDR1 as GTSNPN and CDR2 as SVGIG (reference sequence). CDR3 protein: CAWTPPGTGVEKLFF. The CDR3 nucleotides read TGTGCCTGGACCCCTCCAGGGACAGGGGTAGAAAAACTGTTTTTT.

V usage is TRBV4-3 and J usage is TRBJ2-5; D not certain. Trimming took 5 bases from V and 5 from J, leaving 21 bases between them. The CDR3 extends over 16 amino acids. Per germline, CDR1 LGHNA and CDR2 YSLEER. The CDR3 DNA follows: TGCGCCAGCAGCAGTGGATTTTTGGGGTCCGCGGAGACCCAGTACTTC. Translating gives CASSSGFLGSAETQYF.

In its sample, this clone was seen a few times. The chain's CDR3 is CASSDRGQSSNYGYTF. DNA for the CDR3: TGTGCCAGCAGTGATCGGGGACAGTCATCTAACTATGGCTACACCTTC. The chain couples TRBV6-1 to TRBJ1-2; 7 bases fit TRBD1. In germline, CDR1 is MNHNS, CDR2 SASEGT. V was pared by 3 bases and J by 0 bases, with 7 bases of the junction left unmatched. CDR3 length equals 16 residues.

This clone occurred a few times. The rearrangement links TRBV10-3 to TRBJ2-3; D unclear. Trimming shortened V by 4 bases and J by 1 base, and 9 bases separated the two germline ends. The CDR3 covers 14 residues. From germline, CDR1 is ENHRY and CDR2 SYGVKD. The CDR3, as DNA: TGTGCCATCAGTGTAATAGTAGGCACAGATACGCAGTATTTT. As protein: CAISVIVGTDTQYF.

V and J are TRBV7-6 and TRBJ2-3; 7 bases map to TRBD1. Germline CDR1 SGHVS, CDR2 FNYEAQ. Trimming removed 1 base from V and 2 bases from J; junction bases left unmatched: 3. The length of the CDR3 is 15 residues. This chain's CDR3 is CASSLGTGDTDTQYF. As DNA, the CDR3 is TGTGCCAGCAGCTTAGGGACAGGAGACACAGATACGCAGTATTTT.